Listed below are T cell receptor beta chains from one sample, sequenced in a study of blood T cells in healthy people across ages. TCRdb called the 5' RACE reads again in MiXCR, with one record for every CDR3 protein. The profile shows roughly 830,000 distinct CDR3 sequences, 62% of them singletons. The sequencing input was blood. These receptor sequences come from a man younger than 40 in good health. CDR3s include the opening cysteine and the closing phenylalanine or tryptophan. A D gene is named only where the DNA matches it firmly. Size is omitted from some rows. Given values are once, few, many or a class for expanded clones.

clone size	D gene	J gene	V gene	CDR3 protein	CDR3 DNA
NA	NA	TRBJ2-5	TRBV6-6	CASSRRGREETQYF	TGTGCCAGCAGCCGCAGAGGAAGGGAAGAGACCCAGTACTTC
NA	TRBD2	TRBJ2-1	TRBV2	CASGPEVAGAHNEQFF	TGTGCCAGCGGTCCGGAAGTAGCGGGGGCCCACAATGAGCAGTTCTTC
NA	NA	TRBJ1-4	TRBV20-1	CSAGQEKLFF	TGCAGTGCTGGACAGGAAAAACTGTTTTTT
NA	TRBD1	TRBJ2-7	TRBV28	CASSTRTGGRYEQYF	TGTGCCAGCAGTACCCGGACAGGGGGCAGGTACGAGCAGTACTTC
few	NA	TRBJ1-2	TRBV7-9	CASSESVPRQGGYTF	TGTGCCAGCAGCGAGTCCGTGCCCCGTCAGGGGGGCTACACCTTC
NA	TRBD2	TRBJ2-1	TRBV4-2	CASSQDGPNLLAGEEEQFF	TGTGCCAGCAGCCAAGATGGTCCCAATTTACTAGCGGGGGAGGAGGAGCAGTTCTTC
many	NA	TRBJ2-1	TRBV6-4	CASSDAGDSKQFF	TGTGCCAGCAGTGACGCTGGGGACTCCAAGCAGTTCTTC
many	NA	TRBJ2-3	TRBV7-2	CASSTRPEHTDTQYF	TGTGCCAGCAGCACCAGACCTGAACACACAGATACGCAGTATTTT
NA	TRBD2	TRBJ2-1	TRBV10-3	CAISLAGGPAYEQFF	TGTGCCATCAGTCTAGCGGGGGGGCCAGCGTATGAGCAGTTCTTC
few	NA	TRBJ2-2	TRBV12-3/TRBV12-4	CASSIQGGTGELFF	TGTGCCAGCAGTATCCAGGGGGGCACCGGGGAGCTGTTTTTT
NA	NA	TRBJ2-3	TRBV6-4	CASSDVGGHGTDTQYF	TGTGCCAGCAGTGATGTGGGGGGCCACGGCACAGATACGCAGTATTTT
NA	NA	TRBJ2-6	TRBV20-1	CSAGGPLSGANVLTF	TGCAGTGCTGGGGGGCCCCTCTCTGGGGCCAACGTCCTGACTTTC
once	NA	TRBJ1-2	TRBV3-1	CASSPLGRTGYTF	TGTGCCAGCAGCCCTCTCGGCAGGACCGGCTACACCTTC
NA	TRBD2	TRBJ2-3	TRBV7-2	CASRLGLAGVDTQYF	TGTGCCAGCAGACTGGGACTAGCGGGGGTGGATACGCAGTATTTT
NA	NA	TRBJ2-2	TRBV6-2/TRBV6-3	CASSSVKGTGELFF	TGTGCCAGCAGCTCAGTAAAGGGAACCGGGGAGCTGTTTTTT
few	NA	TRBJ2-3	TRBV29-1	CSVQGRLDTDTQYF	TGCAGCGTTCAGGGGCGATTAGACACAGATACGCAGTATTTT
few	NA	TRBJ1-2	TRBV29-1	CSVARGHGRGYTF	TGCAGCGTTGCTCGGGGGCACGGACGTGGCTACACCTTC
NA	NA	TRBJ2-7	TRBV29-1	CSVRAGPSSYEQYF	TGCAGCGTCCGCGCAGGGCCGAGCTCCTACGAGCAGTACTTC
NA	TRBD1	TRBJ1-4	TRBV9	CASSGQGLNEKLFF	TGTGCCAGCAGCGGACAGGGTCTTAATGAAAAACTGTTTTTT
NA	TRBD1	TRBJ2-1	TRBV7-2	CASSLADRDDEQFF	TGTGCCAGCAGCTTAGCCGACAGGGACGATGAGCAGTTCTTC
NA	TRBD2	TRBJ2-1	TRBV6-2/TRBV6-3	CASSLSGGLGETQFF	TGTGCCAGCAGCCTGAGCGGGGGGCTGGGAGAGACCCAGTTCTTC
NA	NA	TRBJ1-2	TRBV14	CASSQTESLNYGYTF	TGTGCCAGCAGCCAAACAGAATCGCTAAACTATGGCTACACCTTC
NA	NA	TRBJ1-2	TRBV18	CASSPPKRDYGYTF	TGTGCCAGCTCACCACCAAAACGCGACTATGGCTACACCTTC
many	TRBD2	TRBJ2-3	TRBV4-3	CASSQESLAGAYTDTQYF	TGCGCCAGCAGCCAAGAATCACTAGCGGGGGCCTACACAGATACGCAGTATTTT
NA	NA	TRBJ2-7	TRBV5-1	CASSLSWPSPSYEQYF	TGCGCCAGCAGCTTGTCCTGGCCGTCCCCCTCCTACGAGCAGTACTTC
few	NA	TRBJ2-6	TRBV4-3	CASSQVTQSGANVLTF	TGCGCCAGCAGCCAAGTGACACAGTCTGGGGCCAACGTCCTGACTTTC
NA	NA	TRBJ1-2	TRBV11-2	CASSYAGTEVYGYTF	TGTGCCAGCAGCTATGCCGGGACGGAGGTCTATGGCTACACCTTC
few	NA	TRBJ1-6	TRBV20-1	CSARDRSPLHF	TGCAGTGCTAGAGATCGATCACCCCTCCACTTT
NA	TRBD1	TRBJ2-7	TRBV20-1	CSARGQGGYWAYEQYF	TGCAGTGCTAGAGGACAGGGGGGCTACTGGGCCTACGAGCAGTACTTC
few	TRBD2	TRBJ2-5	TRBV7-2	CASGGLAGGKTQYF	TGTGCCAGCGGGGGACTAGCGGGGGGAAAGACCCAGTACTTC
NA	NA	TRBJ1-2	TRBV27	CASSPSWGGVYGYTF	TGTGCCAGCAGTCCCTCTTGGGGGGGAGTTTATGGCTACACCTTC
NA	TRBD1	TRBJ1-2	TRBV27	CASRPDRDYGYTF	TGTGCCAGCAGACCCGACAGGGACTATGGCTACACCTTC
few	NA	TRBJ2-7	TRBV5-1	CASSLDTPSNSYEQYF	TGCGCCAGCAGCTTGGATACACCTAGCAATTCCTACGAGCAGTACTTC
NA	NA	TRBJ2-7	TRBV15	CATSLSLNNEQYF	TGTGCCACCAGCCTAAGCCTTAACAACGAGCAGTACTTC
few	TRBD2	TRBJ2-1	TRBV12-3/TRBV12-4	CASSSGGAGGQDEQFF	TGTGCCAGCAGTTCTGGTGGAGCGGGGGGGCAGGATGAGCAGTTCTTC
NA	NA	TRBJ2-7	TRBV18	CASSPWGITGEQYF	TGTGCCAGCTCACCATGGGGGATCACGGGGGAGCAGTACTTC
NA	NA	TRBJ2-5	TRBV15	CATSSPLTQETQYF	TGTGCCACCAGCTCCCCGCTCACACAAGAGACCCAGTACTTC
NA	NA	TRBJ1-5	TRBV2	CASNGRGRNQPQHF	TGTGCCAGCAACGGACGGGGTCGTAATCAGCCCCAGCATTTT
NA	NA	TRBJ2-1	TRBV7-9	CALKGGPNEQFF	TGTGCTCTCAAAGGGGGGCCAAATGAGCAGTTCTTC
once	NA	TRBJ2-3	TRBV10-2	CASSQSGGLTDTQYF	TGCGCCAGCAGTCAAAGCGGAGGCCTCACAGATACGCAGTATTTT
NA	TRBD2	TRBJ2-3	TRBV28	CASPPGLAVSDTQYF	TGTGCCAGCCCTCCCGGACTAGCGGTATCAGATACGCAGTATTTT
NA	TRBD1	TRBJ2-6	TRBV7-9	CASSSTGGPGANVLTF	TGTGCCAGCAGCTCGACAGGGGGCCCTGGGGCCAACGTCCTGACTTTC
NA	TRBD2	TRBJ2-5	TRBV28	CASSSFRGGSETQYF	TGTGCCAGCAGTTCATTCCGGGGGGGCAGTGAGACCCAGTACTTC